These 23 T cell receptor beta chains were all obtained from the same sample, sequenced in a study of blood T cells in healthy people across ages (dated by TCRdb to the mid-2010s). Receptor libraries were prepared by 5' RACE. The sequencer listed for this sample is Illumina HiSeq 2500. The second PCR ran for roughly 7 to 11 cycles and used a J-beta primer mix along with a sample-barcoded 5' primer. TCRdb's own reprocessing of the public reads used fastp at Q25 and MiXCR and kept productive beta chains. Entries that share a CDR3 protein sequence are merged under the most common genes and DNA. Recorded for this sample are 600,000 to 900,000 distinct CDR3 sequences; around 24% of them occurred a single time. Together, the top ten hold about 2.9% of the sample. The same data also contributed to another study, on T cells of mothers and their children.

Sequencing was done on a sample of blood. These TCRs come from a boy aged 10-17 years in good health.

The rearrangement joins TRBV29-1 to TRBJ2-7; the D is unclear. CDR3 length: 12 amino acids. From germline, CDR1 is SQVTM and CDR2 ANQGSEA. V shed 1 base and J shed 3 bases, with 7 bases lying between them. DNA of the CDR3: TGCAGCGTTGAAGTTCACAGCTACGAGCAGTACTTC. It codes for CSVEVHSYEQYF.

The V and J genes are TRBV29-1 and TRBJ2-1; the D call may be TRBD1 or TRBD2 (5 bases each). This CDR3 contains 14 residues. V gave up 6 bases and J gave up 0 bases, with 12 bases separating them. Germline-derived CDR1 and CDR2 are SQVTM and ANQGSEA. CDR3 DNA: TGCAGCGTAGGGGACCAGAGCTCCTACAATGAGCAGTTCTTC. It specifies CSVGDQSSYNEQFF.

Only a few counts were recorded for this clonotype. J is TRBJ2-3 and V is TRBV5-4; D is possibly TRBD1 or TRBD2 (6 bases each). V was shortened by 4 bases and J by 3 bases, with 15 bases between the two germline ends. The CDR3 totals 15 residues. Per the germline V gene, CDR1 is SGHNT and CDR2 is YYREEE (reference sequence). Here the CDR3 DNA reads TGTGCCAGCAGCAGGAGGGGGATAAAGACAGATACGCAGTATTTT. Translating gives CASSRRGIKTDTQYF.

This clonotype was seen more than once but under ten times. J is TRBJ2-5 and V is TRBV7-9; D unclear. V was trimmed by 10 bases and J by 2 bases, leaving 14 bases between them. The CDR3 is made up of 13 amino acids. Germline V CDR1 and CDR2: SEHNR, FQNEAQ (reference sequence). CDR3 sequence: CAIVSGRQETQYF. CDR3 in DNA: TGTGCCATTGTGTCGGGCAGGCAAGAGACCCAGTACTTC.

The gene calls are TRBV7-3 and TRBJ1-6; tentative D call: TRBD1 (6 bases). Per germline, CDR1 SGHTA and CDR2 FQGTGA. V was trimmed by 0 bases and J by 12 bases, leaving 12 bases between them. This CDR3 is built from 14 residues. The CDR3 spells CASSLTRGAGPLHF. In nucleotides, the CDR3 is TGTGCCAGCAGCTTAACCAGGGGTGCAGGACCCCTCCACTTT.

This chain links TRBV15 with TRBJ2-7; 8 nucleotides line up with TRBD1. This CDR3 region has 14 residues. The germline V gene encodes CDR1 LNHNV and CDR2 YYDKDF (reference sequence). V lost 5 bases, J lost 0 bases, and 3 bases stayed unmatched. The CDR3 nucleotides read TGTGCCACCAGCTCGGGACAGGTCTCCTACGAGCAGTACTTC. Amino acid sequence: CATSSGQVSYEQYF.

V is TRBV5-5 and J is TRBJ2-7; possible D gene TRBD2, 5 bases. Trimming stripped 4 bases from V and 4 bases from J, with 15 bases between. The CDR3 totals 14 residues. Germline V gene data show CDR1 as SGHKS and CDR2 as YYEKEE (reference sequence). The CDR3 loop reads CASSHGREGYEQYF. Written as DNA, the CDR3 is TGTGCCAGCAGCCACGGACGGGAAGGTTACGAGCAGTACTTC.

The rearrangement links TRBV27 to TRBJ1-1; no definite D call. V lost 4 bases and J 5 bases, leaving 8 bases between the germline ends. Germline V lookup: CDR1 MNHEY, CDR2 SMNVEV (reference sequence). This CDR3 is built from 12 residues. CDR3 DNA sequence: TGTGCCAGCAGTTCTCGGTTGACTGAAGCTTTCTTT. This codes for CASSSRLTEAFF.

The chain uses TRBV12-3 or TRBV12-4 and TRBJ2-5, with D possibly matching TRBD2 (7 bases). This CDR3 region has 15 residues. Trimming shortened V by 6 bases and J by 5 bases, and 19 bases separated the two germline ends. The CDR3 spells CASSPSQGGIETQYF. CDR3 nucleotide sequence: TGTGCCAGCAGCCCATCACAGGGAGGGATCGAGACCCAGTACTTC.

V and J are TRBV4-1 and TRBJ1-5, with D possibly matching TRBD1 (5 bases). V was pared by 1 base and J by 0 bases, with 16 bases between. Germline CDR1 reads MGHRA; CDR2 reads YSYEKL. CDR3 length equals 18 residues. The CDR3 reads CASSQGPMDKSSNQPQHF. The CDR3 DNA follows: TGCGCCAGCAGCCAAGGCCCAATGGACAAGTCTAGCAATCAGCCCCAGCATTTT.

The chain recombines TRBV29-1 with TRBJ2-5, with D possibly matching TRBD1 (6 bases). The J call may be wrong; the DNA end is better matched by TRBJ2-7. The CDR3 consists of 14 residues. In germline, CDR1 is SQVTM, CDR2 ANQGSEA. CDR3 in DNA: TGCAGCGTTGAGGAGGACAGCAACTCCTACGAGCAGTACTTC. Protein: CSVEEDSNSYEQYF.

This clonotype was detected a few times. One end of the junction fails to match germline, which may point to a read error. The J gene is TRBJ2-1, the V gene TRBV5-1; D might be TRBD1 (5 bases). Germline CDR1 and CDR2: SGHRS and YFSETQ. The CDR3 has 17 residues. The DNA for the CDR3 is TGCGCTAGCAGCGCACAGGCAATGTTGAGCTCCTACAATGAGCAGTTCTTC. Translating it yields CASSAQAMLSSYNEQFF.

This clonotype was recorded a few times. The V call is TRBV27, the J call TRBJ1-2; 7 bases map to TRBD1. Trimming at V came to 2 bases and at J to 4 bases, leaving 10 bases not matched to a gene. Germline values: CDR1 MNHEY, CDR2 SMNVEV (reference sequence). The CDR3 has 16 residues. CDR3 loop: CASSLGVPGGLYGYTF. In DNA form, the CDR3 reads TGTGCCAGCAGTTTAGGGGTTCCAGGGGGTCTCTATGGCTACACCTTC.

CDR3 DNA sequence: TGTGCCAGCACCGGGGCCGCGGATACGCAGTATTTT. Its translation: CASTGAADTQYF. V and J are TRBV9 and TRBJ2-3; the D gene could be TRBD1 or TRBD2 (5 bases each). Per the germline V gene, CDR1 is SGDLS and CDR2 is YYNGEE. This CDR3 has 12 amino acids. Trimming took 6 bases from V and 6 from J, leaving 11 bases between them.

This clonotype was found many times. The V gene is TRBV2, the J gene TRBJ2-1; 11 bases align to TRBD1. The CDR3 runs 15 residues. The V segment lost 4 bases and the J segment 6 bases; nucleotides outside the gene matches: 5. Germline V gives CDR1 SNHLY, CDR2 FYNNEI. CDR3 region: CASSGTGGASNEQFF. In DNA, the CDR3 is TGTGCCAGCAGTGGGACAGGGGGCGCTAGCAATGAGCAGTTCTTC.

V and J are TRBV6-6 and TRBJ2-5; TRBD1 or TRBD2 may be the D gene (5 bases each). CDR3 size: 13 residues. V lost 7 bases, J lost 2 bases, and 11 bases lay in between. Germline V gene data show CDR1 as MNHNY and CDR2 as SVGAGI (reference sequence). CDR3 loop: CASKGTAQETQYF. The CDR3 nucleotides are TGTGCCAGCAAAGGGACGGCACAAGAGACCCAGTACTTC.

This clonotype was observed a few times. V gene TRBV3-1 combines with J gene TRBJ2-4; 7 bases align to TRBD2. Germline V gene sequence: CDR1 LGHDT, CDR2 YNNKEL (reference sequence). This CDR3 has 18 residues. V trimming: 4 bases; J trimming: 0 bases; junction bases outside the gene matches: 12. In nucleotides, the CDR3 is TGTGCCAGCAGCCCAGTAACGGGAGGACATCTAGCCAAAAACATTCAGTACTTC. Translating gives CASSPVTGGHLAKNIQYF. The full variable domain, rest sourced from reference TRBV3-1 and TRBJ2-4, is DTAVSQTPKYLVTQMGNDKSIKCEQNLGHDTMYWYKQDSKKFLKIMFSYNNKELIINETVPNRFSPKSPDKAHLNLHINSLELGDSAVYFCASSPVTGGHLAKNIQYFGAGTRLSVL.

J is TRBJ1-1 and V is TRBV12-3 or TRBV12-4; TRBD1 aligns across 7 bases. The CDR3 length is 14 residues. The junction had 9 bases not matched to a gene; V was cut back by 6 bases and J by 5 bases. The CDR3 region has the DNA TGTGCCAGCAGCCCTAACAGGGGATGGACTGAAGCTTTCTTT. This codes for CASSPNRGWTEAFF.

This clonotype has only a few counts. The genes are TRBV28 and TRBJ2-5, with D hard to call. Near its end, the DNA agrees better with TRBJ2-1, so the J call may be wrong. This CDR3 comprises 14 residues. Looked up from germline, CDR1 is MDHEN and CDR2 is SYDVKM. The CDR3 protein is CASSFLEGKNEQFF. DNA of the CDR3: TGTGCCAGCAGTTTCCTAGAAGGAAAAAATGAGCAGTTCTTC.

In this sample, this clonotype turned up many times. The chain has TRBV2 and TRBJ2-5; no clear D. The CDR3 spans 13 residues. Germline loops: CDR1 SNHLY, CDR2 FYNNEI. V was trimmed by 3 bases and J by 7 bases, leaving 12 bases between them. DNA of the CDR3: TGTGCCAGCAGTGAGCTGCCCTCTGGGACCCAGTACTTC. Residues: CASSELPSGTQYF.

The CDR3 DNA sequence: TGTGCCAGCAGCCAAGATCGGGCAGGGAGTCGTGGCTACACCTTC. Translating it yields CASSQDRAGSRGYTF. The chain joins TRBV3-1 to TRBJ1-2; possibly TRBD1 for D (5 bases). The germline gives CDR1 LGHDT, CDR2 YNNKEL (reference sequence). This CDR3 is 15 amino acids long. V was cut by 0 bases and J by 7 bases, with 15 bases left in between.

V is TRBV7-9 and J is TRBJ2-2; no clear D. Trimming pared 3 bases from V and 10 bases from J, leaving 9 bases between. Per germline, CDR1 SEHNR and CDR2 FQNEAQ (reference sequence). This CDR3 comprises 12 residues. For the CDR3, the DNA is TGTGCCAGCAGCTTTGATTCCGAGGAGCTGTTTTTT. Translated: CASSFDSEELFF.

This clonotype was seen a few times. This rearrangement joins TRBV30 to TRBJ1-2, with 10 positions matching TRBD1. Losses at the gene ends were 4 bases for V and 3 bases for J; bases not matched to a gene: 5. This CDR3 is 14 amino acids long. Looked up from germline, CDR1 is GTSNPN and CDR2 is SVGIG (reference sequence). The CDR3 DNA follows: TGTGCCTGGAACTTCGGGACAGGGGACTATGGCTACACCTTC. Encoded protein: CAWNFGTGDYGYTF.